These 18 T cell receptor beta chains were all obtained from the same sample, sequenced in a study of T cell clonality in common variable immunodeficiency. Method: immunoSEQ multiplex PCR; TCRdb's copy keeps in-frame clones and lacks some. This repertoire holds around 55,000 clones, and none appear only once. Sequencing was done on a sample of peripheral blood mononuclear cells. These receptors all come from a person aged 18 to 69 in good health.

This clone has ten or more counts. The read terminates 3 residues before the CDR3 end, so the remaining end is supplied by the germline J gene. The V call is TRBV20-1, the J call TRBJ2-1; maybe TRBD2 (7 bases). The V gene lost 0 bases and the J gene lost 5 bases, with 14 bases spanning the gap. Germline V CDR1 and CDR2: DFQATT, SNEGSKA (reference sequence). This CDR3 is built from 15 residues. The CDR3 reads CSARDYGGGHNEQFF. The CDR3 bases that were read are TGCAGTGCTAGAGATTATGGCGGGGGCCACAATGAG.

This clone was counted many times. Read coverage stops 3 residues before the CDR3 terminus; the germline J gene supplies the remainder. V is TRBV20-1 and J is TRBJ2-7, with TRBD1 matching 7 bases. This CDR3 is built from 12 residues. Trimming at V came to 2 bases and at J to 3 bases, leaving 1 base not matched to a gene. From germline, CDR1 is DFQATT and CDR2 SNEGSKA (reference sequence). The CDR3 here is CSARRDSYEQYF. CDR3 DNA (partial): TGCAGTGCTAGACGGGACAGCTACGAG.

The table lists this clone with many counts. The read falls 3 residues short of the CDR3 end, and the missing part is taken from the germline J gene. This chain links TRBV2 with TRBJ2-1, with TRBD2 identical over 9 bases. V shed 8 bases, J shed 5 bases, and the junction held 13 bases outside the gene matches. The CDR3 length is 16 residues. The germline V gene encodes CDR1 SNHLY and CDR2 FYNNEI. CDR3 loop: CASYVPLAGIHNEQFF. The CDR3 DNA, read in part, is TGTGCCAGCTACGTACCTCTAGCGGGGATCCACAATGAG.

In this sample, this clone turned up many times. The CDR3 sequence: CASSYRSGSGRSYEQYF. The sequenced part of the CDR3 DNA is TGTGCCAGCAGTTACCGTTCGGGTAGCGGGAGAAGTTACGAG. This sequence joins TRBV28 and TRBJ2-7; 9 nucleotides line up with TRBD2. The CDR3 end is not reached by the read, which stops 3 residues before it; the germline J gene fills it in. The CDR3 spans 17 residues. CDR1 and CDR2 (germline): MDHEN, SYDVKM. V was clipped by 4 bases and J by 4 bases; unmatched bases: 14.

The sample holds many counts of this clone. The read stops 3 residues short of the end of the CDR3; the missing end is completed from the germline J gene. V gene TRBV4-2 combines with J gene TRBJ1-1; D is possibly TRBD1 (5 bases). The V end lost 0 bases, the J end lost 4 bases, and 15 bases lay between the germline ends. Germline values: CDR1 LGHNA, CDR2 YNFKEQ. The length of the CDR3 is 16 residues. The CDR3 sequence: CASSQDPLGLSTEAFF. The sequenced CDR3 bases are TGTGCCAGCAGCCAAGACCCCTTGGGGCTAAGCACTGAA.

This clone was detected many times. Read sequence stops 3 residues before the CDR3 end, and the germline J gene provides the missing end. The chain links TRBV5-1 to TRBJ2-7; D is perhaps TRBD1 (5 bases). This CDR3 is 14 amino acids long. Trimming cost V 2 bases and J 2 bases, with 11 bases left between them. The germline gives CDR1 SGHRS, CDR2 YFSETQ. The covered CDR3 bases are TGCGCCAGCAGCTTAAGCCAGGGCACCTACGAG. Its translation: CASSLSQGTYE. The entire CDR3 protein is CASSLSQGTYEQYF.

In regard to this clone: The read halts 3 residues ahead of the CDR3 end, with the missing end drawn from the germline J gene. V is TRBV5-6 and J is TRBJ1-5; tentative D call: TRBD1 (5 bases). Trimming removed 5 bases at V and 8 bases at J, with 14 bases between. From germline, CDR1 is SGHDT and CDR2 YYEEEE. This CDR3 region has 13 residues. The CDR3 DNA, read in part, is TGTGCCAGCAGTCTGGGGCCAGGGAAGCCC. The encoded protein is CASSLGPGKP. The complete CDR3 sequence is CASSLGPGKPQHF.

This clone was recorded at least ten times. The CDR3 end is not reached by the read, which stops 3 residues before it; the germline J gene fills it in. The V call is TRBV5-4, the J call TRBJ1-1; no clear D. Germline CDR1 is SGHNT and CDR2 is YYREEE (reference sequence). V lost 0 bases, J lost 0 bases, and 9 bases lay in between. The CDR3 sequence is 15 residues long. CDR3 loop: CASSLGYTVNTEAFF. CDR3 DNA (partial): TGTGCCAGCAGCTTGGGTTACACCGTGAACACTGAA.

In its sample, this clone was seen many times. From the germline J gene comes the end of the CDR3, since the read stops 3 residues before it. This chain links TRBV20-1 with TRBJ1-1, with D unresolved. Per the germline V gene, CDR1 is DFQATT and CDR2 is SNEGSKA (reference sequence). V lost 8 bases and J lost 3, with 13 bases in between. The CDR3 runs to 12 residues. The CDR3 sequence: CSPLGQHTEAFF. Partial CDR3 DNA: TGCAGTCCGCTAGGTCAACACACTGAA.

This clone appeared many times. The read terminates 3 residues before the CDR3 end, so the remaining end is supplied by the germline J gene. This rearrangement joins TRBV7-2 to TRBJ1-4, with 7 positions matching TRBD1. The CDR3 length is 15 residues. V lost 1 base to trimming and J lost 7 bases; unmatched junction nucleotides: 6. Looked up from germline, CDR1 is SGHTA and CDR2 is FQGNSA. The CDR3 DNA, read in part, is TGTGCCAGCAGCTTAGGCAGGCAGGGGGGTGAAAAA. It encodes CASSLGRQGGEK. The entire CDR3 reads CASSLGRQGGEKLFF.

In this sample, this clone turned up many times. The observed sequence ends 3 residues before the CDR3 terminus, with the missing tail filled in from the germline J gene. J is TRBJ1-2 and V is TRBV18; TRBD1 matches 8 bases. The trim removed 2 bases at V and 4 bases at J, leaving 9 bases unmatched. CDR3 length: 16 residues. Germline CDR1 reads KGHSH; CDR2 reads LQKENI. CDR3 DNA (partial): TGTGCCAGCTCACCAAAAGGCAGGGGGCCCATCTATGGC. As protein: CASSPKGRGPIYG. The entire CDR3 sequence reads CASSPKGRGPIYGYTF.

A word on this clone: The read falls 3 residues short of the CDR3 end, and the missing part is taken from the germline J gene. V is TRBV19 and J is TRBJ2-3; 14 bases line up with TRBD2. The V segment lost 4 bases and the J segment 4 bases; nucleotides outside the gene matches: 4. Germline CDR1 and CDR2: LNHDA and SQIVND (reference sequence). This CDR3 is built from 16 residues. CDR3 loop: CASSRTSGGPPDTQYF. The DNA read from the CDR3 is TGTGCCAGTAGTAGGACTAGCGGGGGGCCCCCAGATACG.

This clone was seen repeatedly, ten times or more. The read falls 3 residues short of the CDR3 end, and the missing part is taken from the germline J gene. The rearrangement uses TRBV7-2 and TRBJ2-3; TRBD2 agrees at 9 bases. Germline-derived CDR1 and CDR2 are SGHTA and FQGNSA. This CDR3 has 14 amino acids. The trim removed 3 bases at V and 5 bases at J, leaving 3 bases unmatched. CDR3 DNA, as far as it was read: TGTGCCAGCAGCTTGGGCGGGGGGGAAGATACG. Residues: CASSLGGGEDT. The entire CDR3 reads CASSLGGGEDTQYF.

This clone was detected many times. The read stops 3 residues short of the end of the CDR3; the missing end is completed from the germline J gene. This sequence joins TRBV7-2 and TRBJ2-2; 12 bases are a match to TRBD1. Germline V gene data show CDR1 as SGHTA and CDR2 as FQGNSA. This CDR3 comprises 14 residues. CDR3 in amino acids: CASSWDRGQEKLFF. The sequenced part of the CDR3 DNA is TGTGCCAGCAGCTGGGACAGGGGGCAAGAAAAG.

This clone was seen many times. The CDR3 reads CSVTGARGDSPLHF. The part of the CDR3 DNA that was read is TGCAGCGTGACAGGGGCCAGGGGTGATTCACCC. J is TRBJ1-6 and V is TRBV29-1; 8 bases align to TRBD1. The CDR3 end is not reached by the read, which stops 3 residues before it; the germline J gene fills it in. Looked up from germline, CDR1 is SQVTM and CDR2 is ANQGSEA. The CDR3 spans 14 residues. V lost 6 bases to trimming and J lost 8 bases; unmatched junction nucleotides: 9. The variable domain in full, with the rest retrieved from reference TRBV29-1 and TRBJ1-6, is SAVISQKPSRDICQRGTSLTIQCQVDSQVTMMFWYRQQPGQSLTLIATANQGSEATYESGFVIDKFPISRPNLTFSTLTVSNMSPEDSSIYLCSVTGARGDSPLHFGNGTRLTVT.

In this sample, this clone turned up many times. The read is 3 residues too short to cover the CDR3 end, so that end is filled in from the germline J gene. V gene TRBV19 combines with J gene TRBJ1-6; 7 positions match TRBD1. V lost 3 bases, J lost 7 bases, and 6 bases stayed unmatched. The CDR3 covers 15 residues. Germline V gives CDR1 LNHDA, CDR2 SQIVND (reference sequence). CDR3 amino acids: CASSITTGSNSPLHF. Partial CDR3 DNA: TGTGCCAGTAGTATCACGACAGGGTCGAATTCACCC.

This clone was counted at least ten times. With the read ending 3 residues before the CDR3 end, the germline J gene is used to fill in that end. This chain connects TRBV4-1 to TRBJ2-7, with D possibly TRBD1 on 6 matching bases. Germline CDR1 is MGHRA and CDR2 is YSYEKL. The V end was cut by 6 bases, the J end by 0 bases, with 9 bases between. The CDR3 is 13 residues long. The CDR3 sequence is CASSTGSSYEQYF. The covered CDR3 bases are TGCGCCAGCAGTACAGGGAGCTCCTACGAG.

A note on this clone: The read gets to within 3 residues of the CDR3 end, and the germline J gene fills in the rest. This chain uses TRBV29-1 with TRBJ1-3; 8 bases are shared with TRBD1. With V trimmed by 7 bases and J by 4 bases, 6 bases remained unmatched. There are 13 residues in the CDR3. The V gene's germline CDR1 is SQVTM and CDR2 ANQGSEA. This CDR3 reads CSARTGPGNTIYF. CDR3 DNA, as far as it was read: TGCAGCGCAAGGACAGGGCCCGGAAACACC.